Included here is one T cell receptor (beta chain) sequence, with context. This sample was taken from a study of sequential checkpoint blockade in melanoma. Study background: Randomization was 1:1 between first-line nivolumab→ipilimumab and ipilimumab→nivolumab. Each arm's sequence ended with maintenance nivolumab.

Indicated treatment: randomized to nivolumab then ipilimumab (arm A) or the reverse (arm B). None of the patients previously received DNA-damaging chemotherapy. Live CD3+CD8+ CD19− CD56− cells were sorted from PBMCs. The CDR3 sequence is 17 residues long. Germline-derived CDR1 and CDR2 are SGDLS and YYNGEE. V trimming: 2 bases; J trimming: 3 bases; junction bases outside the gene matches: 8. Produced via immunoSEQ multiplex PCR; TCRdb's table is partial and in-frame only. The profile shows fewer than 25,000 clones, approximately 80% of them singletons. The receptor comes from a human donor with melanoma. The sample here was CD8+ T cells sorted from blood (inferred from file names), taken from a patient given nivolumab and ipilimumab in sequence. The J gene is TRBJ1-2, the V gene TRBV9, with TRBD1 matching over 12 bases. CDR3 in DNA: TGTGCCAGCAGCGTCGGGACAGGGGGCTCGGGATACTATGGCTACACCTTC. This gives the protein CASSVGTGGSGYYGYTF.